This T cell receptor beta chain emerged from a study of T-cell reconstitution after alpha-beta-depleted transplantation in children. Overall study results and limits: Elevated TCRbeta diversity at day 60 was traced, in some patients, to surviving recipient T cells and thymic progenitors.

A TCRbeta library incorporating unique molecular identifiers was prepared. TCRdb reprocessed the PCR reads with MiXCR, giving one entry per CDR3 protein. Among 580,000 or so distinct CDR3 sequences, roughly 23% were seen once, and the ten largest hold 13% to 15%. The V end was cut by 4 bases, the J end by 4 bases, with 16 bases between. In germline, CDR1 is SGHRS, CDR2 YFSETQ. The CDR3 has 15 amino acids. As to this clonotype: Its matching antigen is unknown.

The TCR sequence derives from a boy in the first two years of life who had a stem cell transplant for acute myeloid leukemia, so the T cells may come from the graft donor. The V and J genes are TRBV5-1 and TRBJ2-3; D is undetermined. The input for sequencing was PBMCs, mostly from graft donor cells, taken 360 days after TCRalphabeta/CD19-depleted stem cell transplant. As DNA, the CDR3 is TGCGCCAGCAGCACCGTGACTTGGGTCGCAGATACGCAGTATTTT. This gives the protein CASSTVTWVADTQYF.